This record looks at one TCR beta chain sequence and its context. Its antigen is unknown. V lost 0 bases, J lost 0 bases, and 6 bases lay in between. CDR1 SGHTA and CDR2 FQGTGA come from the germline V gene. The CDR3 sequence is 14 residues long. This sample is drawn from a study of cytomegalovirus exposure and HLA in healthy donors. Study observations and caveats: Several of the most significant clusters appeared linked to common viral pathogens, based on a later analysis. Fewer N-insertions than the approximately 700-donor mean were reportedly shown by an Asian-associated ancestry cluster in a later analysis. A later analysis associated roughly 15,000 TCR beta sequences with HLA alleles at a 0.05 false discovery rate.

Primers included in the PCR were 60 Vbeta and 13 Jbeta primers. Original processing methods: A later analysis tallied 80 million or so unique TCR beta chains, about 12 million of them shared. Using immunoSEQ multiplex PCR, the repertoire was profiled, and TCRdb retains in-frame clones only, with some absent. That table furnishes V, J and clone size, whereas the DNA furnished D and trimming. There are over 75,000 clones in the sample; around 64% occur only once, and 2.3% lies in the top ten. The V call is TRBV7-3, the J call TRBJ2-7; D uncertain. This TCR was recovered from a human donor in good health. Sequencing was performed on PBMCs. The CDR3 DNA reads TGTGCCAGCAGCTTAACTGCGATCTCCTACGAGCAGTACTTC. This sequence encodes CASSLTAISYEQYF. Supplemented by reference TRBV7-3 and TRBJ2-7, the full variable domain reads GAGVSQTPSNKVTEKGKYVELRCDPISGHTALYWYRQSLGQGPEFLIYFQGTGAADDSGLPNDRFFAVRPEGSVSTLKIQRTERGDSAVYLCASSLTAISYEQYFGPGTRLTVT.